These 8 T cell receptor beta chains were sequenced from one sample in a study of T cell clusters in autoimmune cytopenias. TRB was amplified from about 250 ng of peripheral blood genomic DNA per sample. Multiplex touch-down PCR amplified TRB using TRB-A and TRB-B pools in one tube. For each CDR3 protein, TCRdb gives one entry from its re-call of the multiplex PCR reads, without DNA. The sample yields 2,500 to 3,000 distinct CDR3 sequences, of which the top ten take up 6.7%. This sample was shared with a second study, whose subject was T cell repertoires in aging, cancer and after chemotherapy.

The sequencing sample was made of peripheral blood. The receptor set was obtained from a human donor in good health.

This clonotype is labeled medium-sized based on frequency. This chain uses TRBV6-1 with TRBJ2-2; TCRdb returns TRBD1, unconfirmable since there is no DNA. The CDR3 length is 18 residues. Germline assignment: CDR1 MNHNS and CDR2 SASEGT. The CDR3 sequence is CASMDRGQGALNTGELFF.

This clonotype is called large based on its frequency. The J gene is TRBJ2-3, the V gene TRBV6-6. Germline CDR1 is MNHNY and CDR2 is SVGAGI (reference sequence). This CDR3 contains 11 residues. The CDR3 loop reads CASSSSDWQYF.

This clonotype ranks as medium-sized (0.01 to 0.1%) in terms of frequency. The rearrangement uses TRBV20-1 and TRBJ1-5. Germline CDR1 and CDR2: DFQATT and SNEGSKA (reference sequence). This CDR3 has 11 amino acids. CDR3 sequence reads: CSARDSQPQHF.

This clonotype is identified as medium-sized from frequency. V is TRBV15 and J is TRBJ1-5. This CDR3 has 15 residues. Germline V CDR1 and CDR2: LNHNV, YYDKDF (reference sequence). CDR3 region: CATSRWRGSNQPQHF.

This clonotype is classed as medium-sized by frequency. The chain employs TRBV5-4 and TRBJ2-1; no DNA is available, so the TRBD1 call from TCRdb remains unchecked. CDR3 length: 15 residues. Germline V lookup: CDR1 SGHNT, CDR2 YYREEE (reference sequence). CDR3: CASSLAGGQNNEQFF.

Judged by frequency, this clonotype is medium-sized. The V call is TRBV19, the J call TRBJ1-2. This CDR3 is built from 12 residues. Per the germline V gene, CDR1 is LNHDA and CDR2 is SQIVND (reference sequence). CDR3 residues: CASSIANYGYTF.

This chain uses TRBV6-5 with TRBJ2-1; the D gene TCRdb calls, TRBD2, cannot be checked with no DNA. Germline lookup yields CDR1 MNHEY and CDR2 SVGAGI. This CDR3 region has 17 residues. CDR3: CASSYWPSGGIYNEQFF.

This clonotype counts as medium-sized by frequency. The V gene is TRBV19, the J gene TRBJ1-5. Germline V gene sequence: CDR1 LNHDA, CDR2 SQIVND (reference sequence). CDR3 length equals 13 residues. CDR3 sequence reads: CASSTGSYQPQHF.